The 6 T cell receptor beta chains reported below all come from one sample, sequenced in a study of regulatory T cells in long-lasting Graves disease. Sequencing libraries for TCR beta were prepared with iRepertoire HTBI primers and Arm-PCR of CDR3 regions. MiXCR was run by TCRdb on the multiplex PCR reads, yielding one entry per CDR3 protein. The repertoire holds fewer than 350,000 distinct CDR3 sequences, with approximately 20% as singletons. The time point here: newly diagnosed GD, antithyroid drugs for less than 3 months. The TCR library was made from RNA extracted from PBMCs. The starting material was peripheral blood mononuclear cells (PBMCs), obtained at new diagnosis, from a patient treated with antithyroid drugs. The source is a female donor with Graves disease.

This clonotype was seen many times. This chain links TRBV12-3 or TRBV12-4 with TRBJ2-4; D not resolved. The CDR3 sequence is 14 residues long. V was shortened by 7 bases and J by 1 base, with 11 bases between the two germline ends. CDR3 in amino acids: CASTKDPAKNIQYF. The CDR3 coding sequence is TGTGCCAGCACCAAGGACCCGGCCAAAAACATTCAGTACTTC.

This clonotype was counted at least ten times. V is TRBV6-2 or TRBV6-3 and J is TRBJ1-1, with 7 bases matching TRBD1. The CDR3 runs to 12 residues. V shed 4 bases, J shed 8 bases, and the junction held 4 bases outside the gene matches. Germline V gene data show CDR1 as MNHEY and CDR2 as SVGEGT. The CDR3 region is CASSSDRAEAFF. CDR3 nucleotides: TGTGCCAGCAGTTCCGACAGGGCAGAAGCTTTCTTT.

This clonotype was recorded at least ten times. The rearrangement uses TRBV9 and TRBJ2-1; 7 bases map to TRBD2. Germline trimming cut 4 bases from V and 5 bases from J; bases unmatched to any gene: 6. The length of the CDR3 is 14 residues. Germline-derived CDR1 and CDR2 are SGDLS and YYNGEE. The CDR3 spells CASSPTGTNNEQFF. CDR3 bases: TGTGCCAGCAGCCCCACCGGGACTAACAATGAGCAGTTCTTC.

The chain employs TRBV6-1 and TRBJ2-7; D could derive from TRBD1 or TRBD2 (5 bases each). Per the germline V gene, CDR1 is MNHNS and CDR2 is SASEGT. Trimming shortened V by 10 bases and J by 3 bases, and 22 bases separated the two germline ends. The CDR3 runs to 15 residues. CDR3 in amino acids: CATASRGGQFYEQYF. CDR3 coding DNA: TGTGCCACCGCCTCCCGGGGCGGGCAGTTCTACGAGCAGTACTTC.

This clonotype appeared many times. The CDR3 spells CATSDLGTSGRSRTDTQYF. The CDR3 DNA sequence: TGTGCCACCAGTGATTTGGGGACTAGCGGGAGATCGCGCACAGATACGCAGTATTTT. The chain uses TRBV24-1 and TRBJ2-3, with 14 bases lining up with TRBD2. The J segment lost 1 base and the V segment lost 0 bases, leaving 5 bases of the junction unmatched. Germline CDR1 reads KGHDR; CDR2 reads SFDVKD. This CDR3 has 19 residues.

This clonotype was seen repeatedly, ten times or more. V usage is TRBV6-2 or TRBV6-3 and J usage is TRBJ2-7; no definite D call. Germline loops: CDR1 MNHEY, CDR2 SVGEGT. The V gene lost 5 bases and the J gene lost 0 bases, with 11 bases spanning the gap. The CDR3 runs to 14 residues. As DNA, the CDR3 is TGTGCCAGCAGTGAAAGGCAAAACTCCTACGAGCAGTACTTC. Translation: CASSERQNSYEQYF.